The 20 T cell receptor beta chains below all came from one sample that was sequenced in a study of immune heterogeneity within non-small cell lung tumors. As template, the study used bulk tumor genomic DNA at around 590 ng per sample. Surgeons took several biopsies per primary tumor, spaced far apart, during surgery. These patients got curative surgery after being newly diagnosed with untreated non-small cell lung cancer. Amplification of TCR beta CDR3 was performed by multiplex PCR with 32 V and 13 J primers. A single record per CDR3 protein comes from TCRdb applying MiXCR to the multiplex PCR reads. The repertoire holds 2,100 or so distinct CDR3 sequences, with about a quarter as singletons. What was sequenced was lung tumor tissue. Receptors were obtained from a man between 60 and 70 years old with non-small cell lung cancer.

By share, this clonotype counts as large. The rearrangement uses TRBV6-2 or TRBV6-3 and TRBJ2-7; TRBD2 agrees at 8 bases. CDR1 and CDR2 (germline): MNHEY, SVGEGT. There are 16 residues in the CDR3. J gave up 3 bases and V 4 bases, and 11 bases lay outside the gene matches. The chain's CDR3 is CASSFLEIAGSYEQYF. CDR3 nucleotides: TGTGCCAGCAGTTTCTTGGAGATAGCGGGAAGCTACGAGCAGTACTTC.

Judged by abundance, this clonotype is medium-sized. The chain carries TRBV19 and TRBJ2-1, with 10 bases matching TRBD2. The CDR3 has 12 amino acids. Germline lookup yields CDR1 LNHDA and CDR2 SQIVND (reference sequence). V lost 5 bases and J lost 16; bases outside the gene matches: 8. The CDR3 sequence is CASSATSGTSFF. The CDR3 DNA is TGTGCCAGTAGTGCAACTAGCGGGACCTCATTCTTC.

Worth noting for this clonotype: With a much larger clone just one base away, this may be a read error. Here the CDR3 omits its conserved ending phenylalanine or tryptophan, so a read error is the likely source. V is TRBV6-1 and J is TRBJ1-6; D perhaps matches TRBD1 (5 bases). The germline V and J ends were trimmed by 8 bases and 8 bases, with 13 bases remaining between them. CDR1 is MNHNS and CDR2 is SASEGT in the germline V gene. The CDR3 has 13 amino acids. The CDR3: CASSRREDSPLHL. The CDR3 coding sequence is TGTGCCAGCTCACGCAGGGAGGATTCACCCCTCCACCTT.

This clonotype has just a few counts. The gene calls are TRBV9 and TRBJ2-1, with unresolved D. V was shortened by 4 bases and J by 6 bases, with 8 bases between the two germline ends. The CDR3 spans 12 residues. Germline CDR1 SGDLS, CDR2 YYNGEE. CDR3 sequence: CASSTPPNEQFF. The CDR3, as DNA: TGTGCCAGCAGCACCCCTCCCAATGAGCAGTTCTTC. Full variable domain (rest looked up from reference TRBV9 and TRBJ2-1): DSGVTQTPKHLITATGQRVTLRCSPRSGDLSVYWYQQSLDQGLQFLIQYYNGEERAKGNILERFSAQQFPDLHSELNLSSLELGDSALYFCASSTPPNEQFFGPGTRLTVL.

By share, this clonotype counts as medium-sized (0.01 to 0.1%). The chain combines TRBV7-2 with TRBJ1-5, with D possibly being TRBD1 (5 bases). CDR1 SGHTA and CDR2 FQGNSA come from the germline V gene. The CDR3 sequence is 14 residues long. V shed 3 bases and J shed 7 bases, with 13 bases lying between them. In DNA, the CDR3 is TGTGCCAGCAGCTTGCGCAGGGATGGGCAGCCCCAGCATTTT. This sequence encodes CASSLRRDGQPQHF. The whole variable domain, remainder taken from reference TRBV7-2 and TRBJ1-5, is GAGVSQSPSNKVTEKGKDVELRCDPISGHTALYWYRQSLGQGLEFLIYFQGNSAPDKSGLPSDRFSAERTGGSVSTLTIQRTQQEDSAVYLCASSLRRDGQPQHFGDGTRLSIL.

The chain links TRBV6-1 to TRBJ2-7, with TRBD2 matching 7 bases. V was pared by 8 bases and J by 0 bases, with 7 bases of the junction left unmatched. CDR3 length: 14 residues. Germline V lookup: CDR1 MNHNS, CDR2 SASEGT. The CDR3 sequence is CASGLAESSYEQYF. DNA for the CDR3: TGTGCCAGCGGGCTAGCGGAAAGCTCCTACGAGCAGTACTTC.

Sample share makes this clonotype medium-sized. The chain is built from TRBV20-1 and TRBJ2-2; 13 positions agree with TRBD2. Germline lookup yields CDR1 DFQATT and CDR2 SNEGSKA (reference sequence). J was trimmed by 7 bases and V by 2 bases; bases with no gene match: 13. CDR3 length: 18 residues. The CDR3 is CSARSPGLAGFGIGELFF. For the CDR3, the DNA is TGCAGTGCTAGATCACCGGGACTAGCGGGATTTGGTATCGGGGAGCTGTTTTTT.

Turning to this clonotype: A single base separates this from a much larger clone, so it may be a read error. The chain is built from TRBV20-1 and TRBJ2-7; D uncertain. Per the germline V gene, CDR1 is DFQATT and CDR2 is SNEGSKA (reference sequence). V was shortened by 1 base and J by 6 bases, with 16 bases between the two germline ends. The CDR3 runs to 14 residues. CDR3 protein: CSARATVLSVEQYF. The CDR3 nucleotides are TGCAGTGCTAGAGCTACAGTGTTGTCGGTCGAGCAGTACTTC.

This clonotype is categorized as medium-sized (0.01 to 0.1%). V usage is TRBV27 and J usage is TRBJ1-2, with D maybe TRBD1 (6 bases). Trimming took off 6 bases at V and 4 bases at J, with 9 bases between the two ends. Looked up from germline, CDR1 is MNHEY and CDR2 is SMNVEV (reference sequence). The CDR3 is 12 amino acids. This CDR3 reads CASSSRGYGYTF. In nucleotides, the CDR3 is TGTGCCAGCAGCTCCAGGGGCTATGGCTACACCTTC.

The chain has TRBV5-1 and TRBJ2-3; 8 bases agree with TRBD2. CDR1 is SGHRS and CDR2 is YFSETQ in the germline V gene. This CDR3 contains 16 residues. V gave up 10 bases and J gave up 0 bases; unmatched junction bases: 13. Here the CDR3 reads CAVSFYPSGSTDTQYF. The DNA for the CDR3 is TGCGCCGTCAGCTTTTACCCTAGCGGGAGCACAGATACGCAGTATTTT.

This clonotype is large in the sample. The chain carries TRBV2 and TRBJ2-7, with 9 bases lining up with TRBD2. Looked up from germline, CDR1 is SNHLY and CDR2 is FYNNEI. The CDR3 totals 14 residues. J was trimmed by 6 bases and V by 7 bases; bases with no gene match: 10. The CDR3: CASIPDSGSFEQYF. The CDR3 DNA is TGTGCCAGCATACCCGATAGCGGGAGTTTCGAGCAGTACTTC.

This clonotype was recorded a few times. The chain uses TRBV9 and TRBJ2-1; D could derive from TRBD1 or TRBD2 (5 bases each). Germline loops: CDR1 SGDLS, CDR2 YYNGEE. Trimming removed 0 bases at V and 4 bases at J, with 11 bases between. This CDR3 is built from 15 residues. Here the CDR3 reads CASSVGGAGYNEQFF. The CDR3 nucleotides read TGTGCCAGCAGCGTAGGAGGGGCTGGTTACAATGAGCAGTTCTTC.

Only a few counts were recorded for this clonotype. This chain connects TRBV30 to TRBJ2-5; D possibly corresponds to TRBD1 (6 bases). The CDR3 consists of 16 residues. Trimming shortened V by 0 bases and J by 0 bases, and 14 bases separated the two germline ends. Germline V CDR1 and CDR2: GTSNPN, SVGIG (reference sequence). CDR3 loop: CAWSVFRGEYQETQYF. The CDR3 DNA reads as TGTGCCTGGAGTGTATTCAGGGGAGAGTACCAAGAGACCCAGTACTTC. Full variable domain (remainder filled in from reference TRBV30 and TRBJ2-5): SQTIHQWPATLVQPVGSPLSLECTVEGTSNPNLYWYRQAAGRGLQLLFYSVGIGQISSEVPQNLSASRPQDRQFILSSKKLLLSDSGFYLCAWSVFRGEYQETQYFGPGTRLLVL.

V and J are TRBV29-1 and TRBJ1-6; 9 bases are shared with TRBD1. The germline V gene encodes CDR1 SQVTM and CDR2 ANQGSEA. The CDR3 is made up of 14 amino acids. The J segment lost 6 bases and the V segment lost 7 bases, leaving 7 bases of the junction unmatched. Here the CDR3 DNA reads TGCAGCGCCAAGACAGGGGGGAGTAATTCACCCCTCCACTTT. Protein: CSAKTGGSNSPLHF. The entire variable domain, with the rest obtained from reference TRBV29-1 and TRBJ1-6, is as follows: SAVISQKPSRDICQRGTSLTIQCQVDSQVTMMFWYRQQPGQSLTLIATANQGSEATYESGFVIDKFPISRPNLTFSTLTVSNMSPEDSSIYLCSAKTGGSNSPLHFGNGTRLTVT.

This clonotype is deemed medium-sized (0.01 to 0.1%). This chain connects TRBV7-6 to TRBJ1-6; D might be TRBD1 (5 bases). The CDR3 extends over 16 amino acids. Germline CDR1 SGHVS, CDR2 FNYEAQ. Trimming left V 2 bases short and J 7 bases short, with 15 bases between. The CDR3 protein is CASSLYGRGRNSPLHF. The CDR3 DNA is TGTGCCAGCAGCTTATATGGGAGGGGTCGGAATTCACCCCTCCACTTT.

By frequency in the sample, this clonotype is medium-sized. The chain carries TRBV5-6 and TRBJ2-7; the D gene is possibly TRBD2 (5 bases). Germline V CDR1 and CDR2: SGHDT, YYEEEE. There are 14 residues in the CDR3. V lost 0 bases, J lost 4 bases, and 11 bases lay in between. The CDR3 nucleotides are TGTGCCAGCAGCTTGGCTGAAGCGGAATACGAGCAGTACTTC. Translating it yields CASSLAEAEYEQYF.

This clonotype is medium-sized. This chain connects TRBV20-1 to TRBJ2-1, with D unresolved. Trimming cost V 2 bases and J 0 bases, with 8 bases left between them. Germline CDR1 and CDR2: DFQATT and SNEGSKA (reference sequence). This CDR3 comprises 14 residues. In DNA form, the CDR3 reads TGCAGTGCTAGATGGGGTCTCTCCTACAATGAGCAGTTCTTC. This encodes CSARWGLSYNEQFF.

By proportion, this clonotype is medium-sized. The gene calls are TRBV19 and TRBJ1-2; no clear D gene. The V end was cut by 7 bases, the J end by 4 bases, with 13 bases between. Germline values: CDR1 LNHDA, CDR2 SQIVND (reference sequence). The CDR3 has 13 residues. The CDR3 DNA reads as TGTGCCAGTAATCGGGGAGGCGGCTATGGCTACACCTTC. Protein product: CASNRGGGYGYTF. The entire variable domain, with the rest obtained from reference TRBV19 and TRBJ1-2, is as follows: DGGITQSPKYLFRKEGQNVTLSCEQNLNHDAMYWYRQDPGQGLRLIYYSQIVNDFQKGDIAEGYSVSREKKESFPLTVTSAQKNPTAFYLCASNRGGGYGYTFGSGTRLTVV.

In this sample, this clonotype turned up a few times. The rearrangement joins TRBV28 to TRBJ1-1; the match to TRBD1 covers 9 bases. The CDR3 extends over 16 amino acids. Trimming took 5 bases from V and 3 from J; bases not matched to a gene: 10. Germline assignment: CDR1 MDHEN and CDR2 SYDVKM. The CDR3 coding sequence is TGTGCCAGCAGTACGACCGGGACAGGGCGATACACTGAAGCTTTCTTT. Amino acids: CASSTTGTGRYTEAFF.

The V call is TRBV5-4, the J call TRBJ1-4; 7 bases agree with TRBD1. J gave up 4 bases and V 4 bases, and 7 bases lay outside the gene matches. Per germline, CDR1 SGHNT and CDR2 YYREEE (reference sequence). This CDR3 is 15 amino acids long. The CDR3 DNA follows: TGTGCCAGCAGCAACAACAGGGGACTTAATGAAAAACTGTTTTTT. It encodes CASSNNRGLNEKLFF.